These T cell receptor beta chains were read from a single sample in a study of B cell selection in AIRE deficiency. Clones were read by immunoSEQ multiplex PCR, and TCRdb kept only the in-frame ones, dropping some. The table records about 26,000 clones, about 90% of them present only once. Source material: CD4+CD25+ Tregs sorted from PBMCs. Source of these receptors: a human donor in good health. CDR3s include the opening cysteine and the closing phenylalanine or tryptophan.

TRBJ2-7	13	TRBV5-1	CASSLRLSDEQYF
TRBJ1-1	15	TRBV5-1	CASSQQGQGGTEAFF
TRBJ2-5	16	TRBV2	CASSERVAGGRQTQYF
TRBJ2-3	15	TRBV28	CASSLYSRGTDTQYF
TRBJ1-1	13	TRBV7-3	CASSLNRFTEAFF
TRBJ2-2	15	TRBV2	CASSEWGENTGELFF
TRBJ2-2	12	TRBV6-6	CASSAPHGELFF
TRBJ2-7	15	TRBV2	CASRDLSGGASEQYF
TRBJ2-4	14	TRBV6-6	CASSYDGRGYIQYF
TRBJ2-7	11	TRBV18	CASSLWGEQYF
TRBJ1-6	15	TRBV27	CASSFRSSYNSPLHF
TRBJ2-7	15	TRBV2	CASSEALTGGYEQYF
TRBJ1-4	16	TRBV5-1	CASSLGQLGLNEKLFF
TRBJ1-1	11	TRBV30	CAWSSGTEAFF
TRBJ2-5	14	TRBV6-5	CASNPRIGVGTQYF
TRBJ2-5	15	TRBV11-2	CASSFLAGGWETQYF
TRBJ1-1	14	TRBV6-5	CASSGGGLSTEAFF
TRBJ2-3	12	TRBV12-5	CASGLGEYTQYF
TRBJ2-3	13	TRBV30	CAWSVPGHHTQYF
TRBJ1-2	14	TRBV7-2	CASSERTGVYGYTF
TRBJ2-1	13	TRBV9	CASSPMFSNEQFF
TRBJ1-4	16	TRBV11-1	CASSFGQGRSNEKLFF
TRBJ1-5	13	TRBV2	CASRGQRSQPQHF
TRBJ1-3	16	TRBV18	CASSPDPGVSGNTIYF
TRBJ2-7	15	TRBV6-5	CASSSWTAGSYEQYF
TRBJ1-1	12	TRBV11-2	CASSLVHREAFF
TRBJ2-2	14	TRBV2	CASRRQENTGELFF
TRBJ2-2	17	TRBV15	CATSRAGSQIYTGELFF
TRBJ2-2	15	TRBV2	CATTGSRAQGGELFF
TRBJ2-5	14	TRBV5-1	CASSLAQAQETQYF
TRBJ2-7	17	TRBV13	CASSPSGGGRLSYEQYF
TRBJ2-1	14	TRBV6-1	CASSESAAGREQFF
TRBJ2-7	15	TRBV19	CASSPSGVTSYEQYF
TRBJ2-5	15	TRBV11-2	CASSLELQTQETQYF
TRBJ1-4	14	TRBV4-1	CASSQAGQEEKLFF
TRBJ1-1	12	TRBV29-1	CSVQGLDTEAFF
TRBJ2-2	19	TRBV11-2	CASSSRGSGPHPNTGELFF